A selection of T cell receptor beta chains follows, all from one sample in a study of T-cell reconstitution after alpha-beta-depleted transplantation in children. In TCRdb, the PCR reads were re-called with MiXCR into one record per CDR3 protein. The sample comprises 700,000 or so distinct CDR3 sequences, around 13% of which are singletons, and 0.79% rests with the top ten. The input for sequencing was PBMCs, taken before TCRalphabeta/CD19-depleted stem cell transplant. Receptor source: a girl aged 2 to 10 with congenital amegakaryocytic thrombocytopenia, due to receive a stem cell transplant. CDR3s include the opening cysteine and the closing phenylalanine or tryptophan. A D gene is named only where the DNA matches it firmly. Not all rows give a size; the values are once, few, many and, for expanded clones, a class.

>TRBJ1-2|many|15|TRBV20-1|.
CSARVGGWANYGYTF
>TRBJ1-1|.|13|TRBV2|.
CASSGGVAVEAFF
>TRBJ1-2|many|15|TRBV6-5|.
CASSYLLQGGDGYTF
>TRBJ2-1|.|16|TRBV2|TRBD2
CASRLEWASGRVEQFF
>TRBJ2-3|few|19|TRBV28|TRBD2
CASSTGRGLAGLPPNTQYF
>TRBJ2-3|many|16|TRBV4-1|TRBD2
CASSPYPSGIQDTQYF
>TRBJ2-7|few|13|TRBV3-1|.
CASSTGLAREQYF
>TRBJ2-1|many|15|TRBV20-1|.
CSARDPLGPYNEQFF
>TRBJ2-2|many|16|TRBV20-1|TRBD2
CSARAHGAGVFGELFF
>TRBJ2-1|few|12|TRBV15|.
CATSRDASRQFF
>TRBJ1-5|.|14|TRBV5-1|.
CASSSAGLDEPQHF
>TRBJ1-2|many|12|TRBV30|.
CAWTSGGPDFTF
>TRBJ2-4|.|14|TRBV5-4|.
CASSLGTDPNIQYF
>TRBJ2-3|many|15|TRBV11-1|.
CASSLAGRATDTQYF
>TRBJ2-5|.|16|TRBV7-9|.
CASSLPTRDTQETQYF
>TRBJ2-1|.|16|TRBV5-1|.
CASSRTGGGSYNEQFF
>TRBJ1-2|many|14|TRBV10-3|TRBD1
CAISKDRGQYGYTF
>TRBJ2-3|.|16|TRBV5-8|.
CASSGPDGRSTDTQYF
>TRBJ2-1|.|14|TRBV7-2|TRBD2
CVSSFGLAGNEQFF
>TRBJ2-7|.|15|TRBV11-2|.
CASSLADSLYYEQYF
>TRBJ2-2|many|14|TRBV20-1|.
CSAIGRTDTGELFF
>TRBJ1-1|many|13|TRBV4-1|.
CASSQVPVTEAFF
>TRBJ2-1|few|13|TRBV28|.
CASATSSYNEQFF
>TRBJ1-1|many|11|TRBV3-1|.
CASSQDTEAFF
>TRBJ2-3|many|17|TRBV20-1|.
CSASLRGTRSSTDTQYF
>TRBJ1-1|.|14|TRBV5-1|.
CASRGTIMNTEAFF
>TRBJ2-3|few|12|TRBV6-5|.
CASSPTRYTQYF
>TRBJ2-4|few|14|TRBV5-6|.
CASSLLIAKNIQYF
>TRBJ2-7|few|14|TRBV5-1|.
CASSLQGEGSEQYF
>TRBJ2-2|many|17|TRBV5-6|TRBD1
CASSLVGGGSNTGELFF
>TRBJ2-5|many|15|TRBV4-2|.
CASSQEEEVGETQYF
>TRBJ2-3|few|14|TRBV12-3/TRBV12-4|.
CASSFSWGTDTQYF
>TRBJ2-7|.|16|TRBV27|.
CASSPRISEVSYEQYF
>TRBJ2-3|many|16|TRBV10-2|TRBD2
CASTTNSGTSTDTQYF
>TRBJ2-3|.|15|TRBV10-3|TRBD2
CAISLLAGAADTQYF
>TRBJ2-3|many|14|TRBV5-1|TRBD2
CASSLSGRVYTQYF
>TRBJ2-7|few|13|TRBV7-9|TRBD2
CAMTVREGYEQYF
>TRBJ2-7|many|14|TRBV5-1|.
CASSEQGYGYEQYF